This entry describes one T cell receptor beta chain. Its antigen is as yet unknown. In the authors' workflow: For the immunoSEQ data, sequences were junction-only without quality scores, so filtering differed. TCRdb's table, derived via immunoSEQ multiplex PCR, lists solely in-frame clones and lacks some. V, J and clone size reflect that table, while D and trimming were determined from the DNA. The sample records 550,000 to 600,000 clones, roughly 98% being singletons. This sample stems from a study of shared clonotypes between healthy human individuals. The CDR3 is made up of 15 amino acids. Trimming cost V 1 base and J 2 bases, with 12 bases left between them. Germline-derived CDR1 and CDR2 are MGHRA and YSYEKL. Broader study findings: When naive CD4 clonotypes were compared across several donors, approximately 5% were shared. Represented genetic and exposure-history diversity was restricted by having few donors.

Terminally differentiated effector memory CD45RA+ cells were left out of the naive CD8 fraction, which was CD45RO-negative and positively selected for CCR7. The receptor was derived from a man younger than 40 in good health. This sequence joins TRBV4-1 and TRBJ2-7; D unresolved. The sample comprised naive CD8+ T cells sorted from blood. The CDR3 sequence is CASSQGSSRTYEQYF. The CDR3 DNA reads as TGCGCCAGCAGCCAAGGGAGTAGCCGAACCTACGAGCAGTACTTC.